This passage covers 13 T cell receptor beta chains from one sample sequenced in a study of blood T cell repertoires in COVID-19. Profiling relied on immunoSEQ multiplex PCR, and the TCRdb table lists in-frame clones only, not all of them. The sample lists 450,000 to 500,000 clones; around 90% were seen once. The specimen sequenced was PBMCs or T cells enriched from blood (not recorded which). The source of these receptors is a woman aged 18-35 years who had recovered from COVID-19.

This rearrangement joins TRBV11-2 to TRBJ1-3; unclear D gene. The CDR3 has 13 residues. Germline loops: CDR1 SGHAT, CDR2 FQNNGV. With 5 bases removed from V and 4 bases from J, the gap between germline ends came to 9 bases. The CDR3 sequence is CASSAESGNTIYF. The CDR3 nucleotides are TGTGCCAGCAGCGCAGAATCCGGAAACACCATATATTTT.

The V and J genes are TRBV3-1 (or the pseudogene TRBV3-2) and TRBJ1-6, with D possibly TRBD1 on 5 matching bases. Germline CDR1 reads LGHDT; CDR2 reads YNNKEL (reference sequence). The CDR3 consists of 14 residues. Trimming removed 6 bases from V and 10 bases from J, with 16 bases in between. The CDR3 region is CASRVQAENSPLHF. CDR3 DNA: TGTGCCAGCAGAGTACAGGCAGAAAACTCACCCCTCCACTTT.

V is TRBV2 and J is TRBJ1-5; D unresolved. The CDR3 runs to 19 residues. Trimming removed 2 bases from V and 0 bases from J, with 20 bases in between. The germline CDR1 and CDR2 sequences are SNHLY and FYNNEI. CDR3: CASSEWAATGIDSNQPQHF. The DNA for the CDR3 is TGTGCCAGCAGTGAATGGGCAGCCACCGGTATCGATAGCAATCAGCCCCAGCATTTT.

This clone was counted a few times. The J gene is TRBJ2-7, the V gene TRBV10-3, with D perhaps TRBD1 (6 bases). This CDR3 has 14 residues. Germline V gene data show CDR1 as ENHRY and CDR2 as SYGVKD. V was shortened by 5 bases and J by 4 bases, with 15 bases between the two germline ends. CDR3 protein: CAISSPQGRYEQYF. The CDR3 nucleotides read TGTGCCATCAGTTCCCCCCAGGGGAGATACGAGCAGTACTTC.

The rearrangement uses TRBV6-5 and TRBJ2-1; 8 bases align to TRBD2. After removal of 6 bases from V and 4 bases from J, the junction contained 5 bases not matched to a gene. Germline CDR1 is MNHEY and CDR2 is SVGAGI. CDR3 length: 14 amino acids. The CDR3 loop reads CASSLRGGYNEQFF. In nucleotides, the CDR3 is TGTGCCAGCAGCCTCCGGGGGGGGTACAATGAGCAGTTCTTC.

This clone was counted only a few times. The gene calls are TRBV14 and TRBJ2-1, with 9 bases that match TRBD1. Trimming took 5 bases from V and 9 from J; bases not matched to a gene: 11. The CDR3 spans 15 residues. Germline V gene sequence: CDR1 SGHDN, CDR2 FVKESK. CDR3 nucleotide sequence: TGTGCCAGCAGCTATCCGGGACAGGGTTTTGTTGAGCAGTTCTTC. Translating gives CASSYPGQGFVEQFF.

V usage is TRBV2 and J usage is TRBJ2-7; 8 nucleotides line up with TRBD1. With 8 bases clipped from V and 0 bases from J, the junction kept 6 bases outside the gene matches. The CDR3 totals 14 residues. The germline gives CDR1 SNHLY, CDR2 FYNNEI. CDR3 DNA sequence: TGTGCCAGCCGGGGACAGGCTATCTCCTACGAGCAGTACTTC. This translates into CASRGQAISYEQYF.

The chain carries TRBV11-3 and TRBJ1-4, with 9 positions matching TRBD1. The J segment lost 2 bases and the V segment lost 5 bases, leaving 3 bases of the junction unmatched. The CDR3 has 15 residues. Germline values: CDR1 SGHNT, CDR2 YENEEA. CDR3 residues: CASSRTGDTNEKLFF. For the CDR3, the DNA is TGTGCCAGCAGCCGGACAGGGGATACTAATGAAAAACTGTTTTTT.

The CDR3 region is CSVGEGGAAYNEQFF. The CDR3 region has the DNA TGCAGCGTTGGGGAGGGGGGCGCGGCCTACAATGAGCAGTTCTTC. This rearrangement joins TRBV29-1 to TRBJ2-1, with D perhaps matching TRBD2 (7 bases). This CDR3 region has 15 residues. The V end lost 4 bases, the J end lost 2 bases, and 15 bases lay between the germline ends. Germline loops: CDR1 SQVTM, CDR2 ANQGSEA.

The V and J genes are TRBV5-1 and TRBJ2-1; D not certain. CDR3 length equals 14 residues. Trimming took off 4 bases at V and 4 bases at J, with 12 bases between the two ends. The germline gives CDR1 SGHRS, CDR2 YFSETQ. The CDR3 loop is CASSPPVSYNEQFF. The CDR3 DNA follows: TGCGCCAGCAGCCCCCCTGTTAGTTACAATGAGCAGTTCTTC.

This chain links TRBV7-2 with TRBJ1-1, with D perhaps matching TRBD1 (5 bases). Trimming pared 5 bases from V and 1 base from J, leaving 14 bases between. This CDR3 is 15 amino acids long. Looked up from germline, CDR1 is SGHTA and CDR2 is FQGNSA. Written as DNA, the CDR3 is TGTGCCAGCAGCCTCCAGGGTGGGAAGAACACTGAAGCTTTCTTT. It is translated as CASSLQGGKNTEAFF.

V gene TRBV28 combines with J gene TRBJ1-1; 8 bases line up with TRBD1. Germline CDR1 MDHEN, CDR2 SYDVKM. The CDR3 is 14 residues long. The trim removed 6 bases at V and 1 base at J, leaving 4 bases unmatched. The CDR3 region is CASSEDRENTEAFF. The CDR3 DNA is TGTGCCAGCAGCGAGGACAGGGAGAACACTGAAGCTTTCTTT.

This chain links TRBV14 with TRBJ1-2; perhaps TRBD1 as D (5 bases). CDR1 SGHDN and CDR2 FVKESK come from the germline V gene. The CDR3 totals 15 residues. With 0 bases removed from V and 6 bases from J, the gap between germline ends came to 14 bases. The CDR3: CASSQDLGSRDGYTF. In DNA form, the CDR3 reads TGTGCCAGCAGCCAAGATTTGGGAAGCAGGGATGGCTACACCTTC.